The rows below give T cell receptor beta chains drawn from one sample of a study of shared clonotypes between healthy human individuals. The protocol was immunoSEQ multiplex PCR, while the TCRdb copy is restricted to in-frame clones and leaves out a portion. Of some 2 million clones listed, roughly 94% are singletons. The sequenced sample consisted of naive CD4+ T cells sorted from blood. These receptors originate from a man younger than 35 in good health. The CDR3 runs from the conserved cysteine through the conserved F or W. Each record gives: clone size, D gene, J gene, V gene, CDR3 DNA, CDR3 protein. A D gene is named only where the DNA matches it firmly. Clone size is not always given. Where it is, it says once, few, many or a class for expanded clones.

>-|-|TRBJ2-2|TRBV5-4
TGTGCCAGCAGCCTCGCCAACACCGGGGAGCTGTTTTTT
CASSLANTGELFF
>-|TRBD2|TRBJ2-3|TRBV5-1
TGCGCCAGCAGCTCCGGACTAGCGGGAGCCAAAACAGATACGCAGTATTTT
CASSSGLAGAKTDTQYF
>once|-|TRBJ1-1|TRBV11-2
TGTGCCAGCAGCCGAACCGGGACGCTGAACACTGAAGCTTTCTTT
CASSRTGTLNTEAFF
>-|TRBD1|TRBJ2-5|TRBV6-1
TGTGCCAGTTCGGACAGGTCAGAGACCCAGTACTTC
CASSDRSETQYF
>-|-|TRBJ1-2|TRBV7-2
TGTGCCAGCAGCTTCGACGGGGGCGCAGGCTACACCTTC
CASSFDGGAGYTF
>once|-|TRBJ1-5|TRBV19
TGTGCCAGTGCAACAGGTGAAAATCAGCCCCAGCATTTT
CASATGENQPQHF
>-|-|TRBJ2-7|TRBV27
TGTGCCAGCAGATACACTCGGGACCTGCTCTACGAGCAGTACTTC
CASRYTRDLLYEQYF
>once|-|TRBJ2-7|TRBV10-3
TGTGCCATCAGGGAGGGTCTCTCCGAGATTTTCCCCGAGCAGTACTTC
CAIREGLSEIFPEQYF
>-|TRBD2|TRBJ2-5|TRBV5-6
TGTGCCAGCAGCTTGCCCGGCGGGGGGGCCTGGGAGACCCAGTACTTC
CASSLPGGGAWETQYF
>once|TRBD1|TRBJ1-6|TRBV9
TGTGCCAGCAGCGACCCTCGGACAGGGAGGACCTATAATTCACCCCTCCACTTT
CASSDPRTGRTYNSPLHF
>many|-|TRBJ1-3|TRBV4-1
TGCGCCAGCAGCCAAGAGGGCCCGTCTATGTTCGTTTCGTCTGGAAACACCATATATTTT
CASSQEGPSMFVSSGNTIYF
>-|-|TRBJ2-2|TRBV10-2
TGCGCCAGTCCCTCGGCGACCGGGGAGCTGTTTTTT
CASPSATGELFF
>once|-|TRBJ2-7|TRBV28
TGTGCCAGCAGTCCGTTGGCGGCTGCGGCGGAGCAGTACTTC
CASSPLAAAAEQYF
>-|TRBD1|TRBJ2-7|TRBV7-2
TGTGCCAGCAGCCCCGACAGGGGGACCTACGAGCAGTACTTC
CASSPDRGTYEQYF
>-|-|TRBJ1-6|TRBV18
TGTGCCAGCTCATCGTTTACAGGGAATAATTCACCCCTCCACTTT
CASSSFTGNNSPLHF
>-|-|TRBJ2-3|TRBV6-5
TGTGCCAGCAGTTACGGGGTCGGTACGCAGTATTTT
CASSYGVGTQYF
>-|TRBD1|TRBJ1-2|TRBV28
TGTGCCAGCAGTTTAGGACAGGGGTTTGGCTACACCTTC
CASSLGQGFGYTF
>-|-|TRBJ1-3|TRBV7-2
TGTGCCAGCAGCTTAGTAGCTTGGGTAGCCGAAGGAAACACCATATATTTT
CASSLVAWVAEGNTIYF
>-|TRBD2|TRBJ2-1|TRBV10-3
TGTGCCATCATGGGGCTAGCGGGGGGTGAGCAGTTCTTC
CAIMGLAGGEQFF
>-|-|TRBJ2-2|TRBV30
TGTGCCTGGAGTCCCATGGGCACCGGGGAGCTGTTTTTT
CAWSPMGTGELFF
>-|-|TRBJ1-5|TRBV6-5
TGTGCCTCTCACCTGAGGGCGGGTCAGCCCCAGCATTTT
CASHLRAGQPQHF
>-|-|TRBJ1-2|TRBV4-1
TGCGCCAGCAGCCAGGCGTCCAGGGAGGTCTATGGCTACACCTTC
CASSQASREVYGYTF
>-|-|TRBJ1-6|TRBV7-9
TGTGCCAGCAGCCGCCGAGAATCCAAAAATTCACCCCTCCACTTT
CASSRRESKNSPLHF
>-|-|TRBJ1-2|TRBV19
TGTGCCAGTAGGTCTCAGCGGGACAATTGGGGCTACACCTTC
CASRSQRDNWGYTF
>-|TRBD1|TRBJ2-7|TRBV11-2
TGTGCCAGCAGCTCCTACAGGGGGCACTACGAGCAGTACTTC
CASSSYRGHYEQYF
>-|-|TRBJ2-4|TRBV27
TGTGCCAGCAGTTTATCAGTCGGGGCCAAAAACATTCAGTACTTC
CASSLSVGAKNIQYF
>-|TRBD2|TRBJ2-7|TRBV9
TGTGCCAGCAGCGTAGATCCGGGAGGCTCCTACGAGCAGTACTTC
CASSVDPGGSYEQYF
>-|-|TRBJ2-7|TRBV6-6
TGTGCCAGCAGTTACGCCCAACCGTACGAGCAGTACTTC
CASSYAQPYEQYF
>once|-|TRBJ2-3|TRBV27
TGTGCCAGCCCAGTTAGCACAGATACGCAGTATTTT
CASPVSTDTQYF
>-|-|TRBJ2-5|TRBV11-2
TGTGCCAGCAGCTTAAGTAGCGAGACCCAGTACTTC
CASSLSSETQYF
>once|-|TRBJ2-6|TRBV18
TGTGCCAGCTCAATTCCGCGTCTAAGCTCTGGGGCCAACGTCCTGACTTTC
CASSIPRLSSGANVLTF
>-|-|TRBJ2-2|TRBV7-2
TGTGCCAGCAGTCCTCCGGGACTTCCGAACACCGGGGAGCTGTTTTTT
CASSPPGLPNTGELFF
>-|-|TRBJ1-2|TRBV4-3
TGCGCCAGCAGCCAAGAAACGACCGGAGGGCACTATGGCTACACCTTC
CASSQETTGGHYGYTF
>-|-|TRBJ2-3|TRBV2
TGTGCCAGCAGTGAAGGCGCAAGGGGAGCAGATACGCAGTATTTT
CASSEGARGADTQYF
>-|TRBD2|TRBJ2-5|TRBV2
TGTGCCAGTCGGACTAGCCAAGAGACCCAGTACTTC
CASRTSQETQYF
>-|-|TRBJ1-2|TRBV6-1
TGTGCCAGCAGCCCCGGGGGCACTCCAACCTATGGCTACACCTTC
CASSPGGTPTYGYTF
>few|-|TRBJ2-1|TRBV30
TGTGCCTGGAGTGTGGGGTACAATGAGCAGTTCTTC
CAWSVGYNEQFF
>-|TRBD2|TRBJ2-2|TRBV2
TGTGCCAGTCAGAGCGGGAGGAACACCGGGGAGCTGTTTTTT
CASQSGRNTGELFF
>-|-|TRBJ2-3|TRBV23-1
TGCGCCAGCAGTCCCCTTGACAGGCGAAGTTCCTGGTCTTGGGCGGATACGCAGTATTTT
CASSPLDRRSSWSWADTQYF
>-|TRBD2|TRBJ2-3|TRBV7-2
TGTGCCAGCAGCTCCCCAAGACCTAGCGGGAGACCCACAGATACGCAGTATTTT
CASSSPRPSGRPTDTQYF
>-|-|TRBJ1-5|TRBV4-3
TGCGCCAGCAGCCTCTCCCTAGGACACCAAAATCAGCCCCAGCATTTT
CASSLSLGHQNQPQHF
>-|TRBD2|TRBJ2-1|TRBV5-1
TGCGCCAGCAGCCCCTACTCTAGCGGGGGGGGCAATGAGCAGTTCTTC
CASSPYSSGGGNEQFF
>-|TRBD2|TRBJ2-5|TRBV5-6
TGTGCCAGCAGCTTCAAAGCGGGGACTGTCCAGGAGTACTTC
CASSFKAGTVQEYF
>once|-|TRBJ2-6|TRBV6-5
TGTGCCAGCCGGCTAGGGCCTGGGGCCAACGTCCTGACTTTC
CASRLGPGANVLTF
>-|-|TRBJ2-5|TRBV7-8
TGTGCCAGCAGCTTAGGTCGGGTGACCCAAGAGACCCAGTACTTC
CASSLGRVTQETQYF
>-|-|TRBJ1-6|TRBV14
TGTGCCAGCAGCCCTTTACGGGACACCGGTTCACCCCTCCACTTT
CASSPLRDTGSPLHF
>-|-|TRBJ2-3|TRBV7-9
TGTGCCAGCAGCTTTTCGGCTAGCGCTCTCACAGATACGCAGTATTTT
CASSFSASALTDTQYF
>-|TRBD2|TRBJ2-2|TRBV7-3
TGTGCCAGCAGCCCGGGACTATCGAACACCGGGGAGCTGTTTTTT
CASSPGLSNTGELFF
>-|TRBD1|TRBJ2-7|TRBV10-1
TGCGCCAGCAGCGGAACAACCGGGACAGAGGTCTACGAGCAGTACTTC
CASSGTTGTEVYEQYF
>-|-|TRBJ1-5|TRBV2
TGTGCCAGCAGGCCACCCGGCTGGGACAATCAGCCCCAGCATTTT
CASRPPGWDNQPQHF
>-|TRBD2|TRBJ2-7|TRBV7-2
TGTGCCAGCAGCTCCGGACTAGCGGTTCCATACGAGCAGTACTTC
CASSSGLAVPYEQYF
>-|-|TRBJ1-1|TRBV10-2
TGCGCCAGCTGGGACACTGAAGCTTTCTTT
CASWDTEAFF
>-|-|TRBJ1-1|TRBV28
TGTGCCAGCAGATCAGGGTTCATGAACACTGAAGCTTTCTTT
CASRSGFMNTEAFF
>-|-|TRBJ2-5|TRBV28
TGTGCCAGCAGCACCACCGGACGAGAGACCCAGTACTTC
CASSTTGRETQYF
>-|TRBD1|TRBJ2-5|TRBV4-1
TGCGCCAGCAGCCAGAACAGGGGGCGCGAAGAGACCCAGTACTTC
CASSQNRGREETQYF
>-|-|TRBJ1-5|TRBV10-2
TGCGCCAGCAGTGAGTCGGGAAGAGGGGGGCATCAGCCCCAGCATTTT
CASSESGRGGHQPQHF
>once|-|TRBJ1-1|TRBV13
TGTGCCAGGGGACCGACGAACACTGAAGCTTTCTTT
CARGPTNTEAFF
>-|TRBD2|TRBJ2-5|TRBV7-3
TGTGCCAGCAGCTTCGGTGGAGCGGGGATTGGAGAGACCCAGTACTTC
CASSFGGAGIGETQYF
>-|TRBD2|TRBJ2-3|TRBV4-1
TGCGCCAGCAGCCCGGGACTAGCGGGAGTGACGGGCACAGATACGCAGTATTTT
CASSPGLAGVTGTDTQYF
>-|-|TRBJ1-1|TRBV6-5
TGTGCCAGCAGTAGGAATACAAGAAACACTGAAGCTTTCTTT
CASSRNTRNTEAFF